The 8 T cell receptor beta chains given below trace back to one sample, sequenced in a study of T cells in Graves' hyperthyroidism and ophthalmopathy. The source material, RNA transcripts, was used to amplify TCR beta CDR3 regions. Researchers ran a first-round RT-PCR on the TCR CDR3 using the HTBI primer set. TCRdb recomputed calls from the multiplex PCR reads with MiXCR, one row per CDR3 protein. Found here are approximately 400,000 distinct CDR3 sequences, around a sixth of them singletons; the top ten hold around 30%. The sample was blood. These receptors all stem from a woman younger than 35 with Graves' hyperthyroidism that later progressed to Graves' ophthalmopathy.

This clonotype was recorded many times. CDR3 loop: CASIGWALYGYTF. The CDR3 nucleotides are TGTGCCAGCATTGGCTGGGCACTCTATGGCTACACCTTC. This rearrangement joins TRBV28 to TRBJ1-2; no clear D gene. The V gene's germline CDR1 is MDHEN and CDR2 SYDVKM. The CDR3 totals 13 residues. V shed 7 bases and J shed 4 bases, with 13 bases lying between them.

The gene calls are TRBV28 and TRBJ1-2; tentatively, D is TRBD1 (5 bases). V lost 7 bases, J lost 6 bases, and 18 bases lay in between. This CDR3 has 14 residues. Per germline, CDR1 MDHEN and CDR2 SYDVKM. The CDR3 loop is CASTIRIRGDGYTF. The CDR3 DNA sequence: TGTGCCAGCACTATAAGGATCCGAGGGGATGGCTACACCTTC.

The table lists this clonotype with a count of one. The chain recombines TRBV11-2 with TRBJ2-7; 9 positions match TRBD2. The ends lost 3 bases at V and 0 bases at J; junction bases unmatched: 6. CDR1 SGHAT and CDR2 FQNNGV come from the germline V gene. This CDR3 has 16 residues. This CDR3 is CASSFGASGNSYEQYF. The CDR3 nucleotides read TGTGCCAGCAGCTTTGGGGCTAGCGGGAACTCCTACGAGCAGTACTTC.

To note about this clonotype: Since a much larger clone is just one base distant, this may be a read error. The chain has TRBV7-2 and TRBJ1-2, with D possibly TRBD1 on 5 matching bases. The germline V gene has CDR1 SGHTA and CDR2 FQGNSA. There are 14 residues in the CDR3. The CDR3 protein is CASDSPGRSLGCTF. CDR3 coding DNA: TGTGCCAGTGATTCGCCGGGACGGAGCCTTGGCTGCACCTTC.

This clonotype occurred a few times. This chain links TRBV20-1 with TRBJ2-4; D possibly corresponds to TRBD1 (5 bases). This CDR3 has 15 residues. Per germline, CDR1 DFQATT and CDR2 SNEGSKA (reference sequence). V lost 0 bases and J lost 3, with 12 bases in between. The DNA for the CDR3 is TGCAGTGCTAGAGATCAGGGTCTAGGCAAAAACATTCAGTACTTC. Translated: CSARDQGLGKNIQYF.

The sample holds many counts of this clonotype. This chain connects TRBV6-2 or TRBV6-3 to TRBJ2-5; 10 bases align to TRBD2. This CDR3 region has 14 residues. Per the germline V gene, CDR1 is MNHEY and CDR2 is SVGEGT. V was clipped by 8 bases and J by 4 bases; unmatched bases: 7. The CDR3 sequence: CASSSGRGGETQYF. In DNA form, the CDR3 reads TGTGCCAGCTCTAGCGGGAGAGGAGGAGAGACCCAGTACTTC.

This clonotype was detected only a few times. The chain joins TRBV20-1 to TRBJ1-3, with 7 bases identical to TRBD1. The CDR3 is made up of 14 amino acids. Germline CDR1 and CDR2: DFQATT and SNEGSKA (reference sequence). The junction had 5 bases not matched to a gene; V was cut back by 0 bases and J by 6 bases. CDR3: CSARDGDSVNTIYF. In DNA form, the CDR3 reads TGCAGTGCTAGAGATGGGGACAGCGTAAACACCATATATTTT.

This clonotype was detected many times. The rearrangement uses TRBV27 and TRBJ2-1; D remains ambiguous. Trimming stripped 1 base from V and 4 bases from J, with 23 bases between. The CDR3 is made up of 19 amino acids. Germline values: CDR1 MNHEY, CDR2 SMNVEV (reference sequence). Here the CDR3 reads CASSLLSQRFPPTYNEQFF. The CDR3 region has the DNA TGTGCCAGCAGTTTATTGTCCCAGAGGTTTCCCCCAACTTACAATGAGCAGTTCTTC.